This TCR beta chain was profiled in a study of early T cells in non-severe SARS-CoV-2 infection. About the study: Sequencing targeted bulk RNA from unsorted whole blood, leaving chains unpaired.

Study observations and caveats: VDJdb matching, biased toward anti-spike CD8 responses, missed private and CD4 specificities.

Attached unique molecular identifiers marked individual cDNA molecules. TCRdb reprocessed the 5' RACE reads via MiXCR and lists one record per CDR3 protein. This table has about 26,000 distinct CDR3 sequences, more than 4.5% appearing once. The table lists this clonotype with many counts. Antigen specificity is unknown. Germline assignment: CDR1 SGHKS and CDR2 YYEKEE (reference sequence). V was shortened by 6 bases and J by 6 bases, with 16 bases between the two germline ends. This CDR3 comprises 14 residues. The J gene is TRBJ2-4, the V gene TRBV5-5; no definite D call. Sequencing was carried out using whole blood. The receptor's source is an adult who was a healthcare worker with PCR-confirmed SARS-CoV-2 infection or an uninfected control (not recorded which). CDR3 sequence reads: CASTISFLRNIQYF. The CDR3 DNA reads as TGTGCCAGCACCATTAGCTTCTTGAGAAACATTCAGTACTTC.